This TCR beta chain was identified in a study of pediatric ulcerative colitis. The rectum was sampled with one to two pinch biopsies at colonoscopy. Some clones are missing from TCRdb's copy, which holds only in-frame ones; the method was immunoSEQ multiplex PCR. Of over 45,000 clones listed, about 78% were seen once; the top ten hold about 4%. J lost 6 bases, V lost 7 bases, and 5 bases had no gene match. This CDR3 comprises 12 residues. The germline V gene encodes CDR1 LNHDA and CDR2 SQIVND (reference sequence). The sequenced sample consisted of gut tissue. This receptor was obtained from a girl aged 5 to 17 with moderate ulcerative colitis. This chain connects TRBV19 to TRBJ1-2; TRBD1 agrees at 7 bases. CDR3 sequence: CASNRGGDGYTF. For the CDR3, the DNA is TGTGCCAGTAACAGAGGGGGCGATGGCTACACCTTC.